Given below is one T cell receptor (beta chain) in context. The sample belongs to a study of blood T cell repertoires in COVID-19. The data were produced by immunoSEQ multiplex PCR, yet TCRdb's version contains in-frame clones alone and is incomplete. The sample lists roughly 70,000 clones; approximately 89% were seen once. Germline V gene lookup returns CDR1 ENHRY and CDR2 SYGVKD. The CDR3 totals 16 residues. Trimming cost V 5 bases and J 5 bases; bases outside gene matches: 11. The clonotype comes from a man of 80 years or more with acute or convalescent COVID-19. The gene calls are TRBV10-3 and TRBJ1-1, with 10 bases that match TRBD1. Specimen: peripheral blood. The CDR3 loop is CAISYDRGPTGTEAFF. The CDR3 nucleotides read TGTGCCATCAGTTATGACAGGGGGCCTACGGGGACTGAAGCTTTCTTT.